The next 30 T cell receptor beta chains were all read from a single sample in a study of human T cells and chemical hapten exposure. The time point is: pre-sensitization, week 0. The treatment was: therapeutic diphenylcyclopropenone sensitization with weekly scalp DPC. TCRdb reprocessed the RACE reads via MiXCR and lists one record per CDR3 protein. The table includes 300,000 to 450,000 distinct CDR3 sequences, about 5.4% detected once. Specimen: whole blood, collected in connection with sensitization to the hapten diphenylcyclopropenone (DPC). These receptors all stem from a woman aged 18 to 35 with alopecia areata. Some clones in this sample may be carry-over from other donors' samples.

This clonotype turned up a few times. This rearrangement joins TRBV6-1 to TRBJ2-1, with a tentative D call TRBD1 (6 bases). The CDR3 is 14 amino acids. The V and J ends lost 8 bases and 2 bases respectively, with 13 bases between them. Germline V gives CDR1 MNHNS, CDR2 SASEGT. In DNA form, the CDR3 reads TGTGCCAGCGGGGGTCAGGGGCCCTACAATGAGCAGTTCTTC. Its protein is CASGGQGPYNEQFF.

The sample holds many counts of this clonotype. This chain joins TRBV18 and TRBJ1-5; TRBD1 matches at 7 bases. Trimming at V came to 8 bases and at J to 7 bases, leaving 8 bases not matched to a gene. CDR3 length equals 13 residues. The germline gives CDR1 KGHSH, CDR2 LQKENI. The CDR3 loop reads CASQTGTDQPQHF. CDR3 nucleotides: TGTGCCAGCCAGACCGGGACAGACCAGCCCCAGCATTTT.

The chain joins TRBV4-3 to TRBJ2-5; a weak D match, TRBD1 (5 bases). The CDR3 runs 16 residues. V lost 0 bases and J 7 bases, leaving 18 bases between the germline ends. Germline-derived CDR1 and CDR2 are LGHNA and YSLEER. The chain's CDR3 is CASSQDATAKAWTQYF. Written as DNA, the CDR3 is TGCGCCAGCAGCCAAGACGCGACAGCCAAAGCGTGGACCCAGTACTTC.

This clonotype was detected ten times or more. The chain has TRBV6-6 and TRBJ1-1; possibly TRBD1 for D (5 bases). From germline, CDR1 is MNHNY and CDR2 SVGAGI (reference sequence). Trimming stripped 2 bases from V and 0 bases from J, with 7 bases between. This CDR3 is built from 14 residues. The CDR3 loop reads CASSYQGMNTEAFF. CDR3 in DNA: TGTGCCAGCAGTTACCAGGGCATGAACACTGAAGCTTTCTTT.

This clonotype came up many times. The V and J genes are TRBV7-2 and TRBJ2-3; D is unresolved. Germline CDR1 and CDR2: SGHTA and FQGNSA. V was pared by 3 bases and J by 0 bases, with 10 bases between. The CDR3 runs 15 residues. In nucleotides, the CDR3 is TGTGCCAGCAGCTTTCCGGCGGAGAGCACAGATACGCAGTATTTT. It specifies CASSFPAESTDTQYF.

Note on this clonotype: This may stem from a read error, because a much larger clone lies one nucleotide away. It is likely a read error, because the conserved phenylalanine at the end of the CDR3 is missing. V usage is TRBV7-6 and J usage is TRBJ2-6; either TRBD1 or TRBD2 may supply D (5 bases each). Looked up from germline, CDR1 is SGHVS and CDR2 is FNYEAQ. This CDR3 is 16 amino acids long. The ends were cut back, 5 bases at V and 0 bases at J, with 11 bases in the middle. CDR3 nucleotide sequence: TGTGCCAGCAGCGAGGGACGGGCCTCTGGGGCCAACGTCCTGACTTCC. Translated: CASSEGRASGANVLTS.

This clonotype was detected ten times or more. The rearrangement uses TRBV10-3 and TRBJ2-7; D possibly corresponds to TRBD1 (6 bases). The CDR3 totals 17 residues. V was pared by 0 bases and J by 1 base, with 16 bases between. Germline CDR1 and CDR2: ENHRY and SYGVKD. The CDR3 sequence: CAISESPAAGESYEQYF. The CDR3 bases are TGTGCCATCAGTGAGTCCCCGGCGGCAGGGGAATCCTACGAGCAGTACTTC.

At least ten counts were recorded for this clonotype. The V and J genes are TRBV6-4 and TRBJ2-1; a weak D match, TRBD1 (6 bases). V was clipped by 3 bases and J by 8 bases, with 11 bases between them. Germline CDR1 and CDR2: MRHNA and SNTAGT. The CDR3 spans 13 residues. The CDR3 reads CASSEERGYEQFF. CDR3 sequence (DNA): TGTGCCAGCAGTGAGGAGAGGGGGTATGAGCAGTTCTTC.

In its sample, this clonotype was seen a few times. The CDR3 spells CASSSGRGSGNTIYF. For the CDR3, the DNA is TGTGCCAGCTCAAGTGGCAGGGGCTCTGGAAACACCATATATTTT. This chain uses TRBV18 with TRBJ1-3, with D tentatively TRBD1 (6 bases). The germline gives CDR1 KGHSH, CDR2 LQKENI. CDR3 size: 15 residues. Trimming left V 5 bases short and J 0 bases short, with 11 bases between.

The CDR3 protein is CASSWTSGGPRFF. DNA for the CDR3: TGTGCCAGCAGTTGGACTAGCGGGGGCCCGAGGTTCTTC. The chain is built from TRBV27 and TRBJ2-1, with 13 bases aligning to TRBD2. Germline trimming cut 4 bases from V and 15 bases from J; bases unmatched to any gene: 6. The CDR3 runs 13 residues. The germline V gene has CDR1 MNHEY and CDR2 SMNVEV (reference sequence).

This clonotype was counted at least ten times. This chain connects TRBV18 to TRBJ2-3; 8 nucleotides agree with TRBD1. Unmatched junction bases numbered 7, after V lost 3 bases and J lost 2 bases. The CDR3 has 16 residues. Germline V gene lookup returns CDR1 KGHSH and CDR2 LQKENI. For the CDR3, the DNA is TGTGCCAGCTCACCGTTTGGGACAGGTAACACAGATACGCAGTATTTT. Its protein product is CASSPFGTGNTDTQYF.

The chain has TRBV4-3 and TRBJ2-7, with D hard to call. The CDR3 runs 16 residues. V dropped 0 bases and J dropped 1 base, with 13 bases sitting between them. Germline-derived CDR1 and CDR2 are LGHNA and YSLEER. Here the CDR3 reads CASSQDLIWVSYEQYF. The CDR3 DNA reads as TGCGCCAGCAGCCAAGATCTTATTTGGGTTTCCTACGAGCAGTACTTC.

This clonotype turned up a few times. V usage is TRBV5-4 and J usage is TRBJ2-7; D is ambiguous. Trimming cost V 4 bases and J 5 bases, with 19 bases left between them. CDR1 and CDR2 (germline): SGHNT, YYREEE (reference sequence). This CDR3 is 15 amino acids long. The CDR3 loop reads CASSVGPQYSNEQYF. The CDR3, as DNA: TGTGCCAGCAGCGTCGGACCCCAGTATTCTAACGAGCAGTACTTC.

There are many counts of this clonotype. The V and J genes are TRBV7-2 and TRBJ2-3; 8 bases are shared with TRBD2. J gave up 4 bases and V 5 bases, and 11 bases lay outside the gene matches. The CDR3 runs 16 residues. Germline V gene sequence: CDR1 SGHTA, CDR2 FQGNSA. The CDR3 DNA sequence: TGTGCCAGCAGCGCCCTACTAGCGGTAGTCGCAGATACGCAGTATTTT. Encoded protein: CASSALLAVVADTQYF.

This clonotype was seen repeatedly, ten times or more. The gene calls are TRBV10-3 and TRBJ2-2; D is possibly TRBD2 (6 bases). Germline-derived CDR1 and CDR2 are ENHRY and SYGVKD. V shed 0 bases and J shed 5 bases, with 7 bases lying between them. The CDR3 spans 14 residues. CDR3 residues: CAISESGGTGELFF. In DNA, the CDR3 is TGTGCCATCAGTGAGTCGGGAGGTACCGGGGAGCTGTTTTTT.

In this sample, this clonotype turned up many times. The chain carries TRBV28 and TRBJ2-1; TRBD2 is a possible D gene (5 bases). The CDR3 contains 13 residues. V was shortened by 5 bases and J by 8 bases, with 13 bases between the two germline ends. In germline, CDR1 is MDHEN, CDR2 SYDVKM. CDR3 amino acids: CASSPPSRHEQFF. CDR3 in DNA: TGTGCCAGCAGTCCTCCTAGCCGTCATGAGCAGTTCTTC.

This chain uses TRBV27 with TRBJ2-7, with a tentative D call TRBD2 (6 bases). The CDR3 is made up of 13 amino acids. Trimming took 8 bases from V and 1 from J, leaving 12 bases between them. Germline V gene sequence: CDR1 MNHEY, CDR2 SMNVEV (reference sequence). The CDR3 sequence is CASRPGGSYEQYF. As DNA, the CDR3 is TGTGCCAGCCGCCCAGGAGGGTCCTACGAGCAGTACTTC.

This clonotype was recorded at least ten times. The chain joins TRBV5-1 to TRBJ2-3, with TRBD2 as a possible D gene (5 bases). Between the trimmed V and J ends, which lost 1 base and 4 bases, there was a span of 13 bases. CDR3 length equals 15 residues. CDR1 and CDR2 (germline): SGHRS, YFSETQ. The CDR3 protein is CASSLFSSLPDTQYF. Written as DNA, the CDR3 is TGCGCCAGCAGCTTGTTTTCTAGCCTCCCAGATACGCAGTATTTT. The whole variable domain, remainder taken from reference TRBV5-1 and TRBJ2-3, is KAGVTQTPRYLIKTRGQQVTLSCSPISGHRSVSWYQQTPGQGLQFLFEYFSETQRNKGNFPGRFSGRQFSNSRSEMNVSTLELGDSALYLCASSLFSSLPDTQYFGPGTRLTVL.

This clonotype was observed many times. At one end, the junction sequence differs from germline, possibly due to a read error. The J gene is TRBJ2-2, the V gene TRBV6-5, with a possible D match to TRBD1 (6 bases). In germline, CDR1 is MNHEY, CDR2 SVGAGI. The length of the CDR3 is 16 residues. The CDR3 DNA reads TGTGCCAGCAGCCTTTTACACAGGGCGAAAACCGGGGAGCTGTTTTTT. Its protein is CASSLLHRAKTGELFF.

The sample holds many counts of this clonotype. The genes are TRBV20-1 and TRBJ2-7; D is perhaps TRBD1 or TRBD2 (6 bases each). V was shortened by 5 bases and J by 7 bases, with 18 bases between the two germline ends. Germline V CDR1 and CDR2: DFQATT, SNEGSKA (reference sequence). This CDR3 contains 13 residues. DNA of the CDR3: TGCAGTGCTCCCTTATCGGGGGCAGGAGAGCAGTACTTC. It translates to CSAPLSGAGEQYF.

Only a few counts were recorded for this clonotype. The genes are TRBV5-4 and TRBJ1-5; no firm D call. With 0 bases removed from V and 8 bases from J, the gap between germline ends came to 9 bases. Germline V CDR1 and CDR2: SGHNT, YYREEE (reference sequence). This CDR3 is 13 amino acids long. The CDR3 loop is CASSLGGREPQHF. In DNA, the CDR3 is TGTGCCAGCAGCTTGGGCGGGCGCGAGCCCCAGCATTTT.

This clonotype was counted many times. The chain uses TRBV5-8 and TRBJ1-1; D is perhaps TRBD1 (6 bases). This CDR3 has 15 amino acids. CDR1 is SGHTS, CDR2 YDEGEE, per germline. Trimming stripped 2 bases from V and 0 bases from J, with 11 bases between. CDR3 bases: TGTGCCAGCAGCTTTGGGGGCCTCATGAACACTGAAGCTTTCTTT. The encoded protein is CASSFGGLMNTEAFF. Using reference TRBV5-8 and TRBJ1-1 for the parts outside the CDR3, the full variable domain is EAGVTQSPTHLIKTRGQQATLRCSPISGHTSVYWYQQALGLGLQFLLWYDEGEERNRGNFPPRFSGRQFPNYSSELNVNALELEDSALYLCASSFGGLMNTEAFFGQGTRLTVV.

Ten or more counts support this clonotype. The chain links TRBV6-2 or TRBV6-3 to TRBJ2-3; D remains unclear. Germline CDR1 reads MNHEY; CDR2 reads SVGEGT. V lost 1 base, J lost 3 bases, and 17 bases lay in between. The CDR3 is made up of 17 amino acids. Written as DNA, the CDR3 is TGTGCCAGCAGTTACTTCCTACAGCAGACAATTACAGATACGCAGTATTTT. It translates to CASSYFLQQTITDTQYF.

As concerns this clonotype: A much larger clone lies a single base off, so this may be a read error. The V call is TRBV2, the J call TRBJ2-7; 12 bases line up with TRBD2. CDR1 SNHLY and CDR2 FYNNEI come from the germline V gene. The CDR3 extends over 15 amino acids. The CDR3 protein is CASSPLAGGPSELYF. CDR3 coding DNA: TGTGCCAGCAGTCCGCTAGCGGGGGGGCCGTCCGAGCTGTACTTC.

J is TRBJ2-7 and V is TRBV6-2 or TRBV6-3; TRBD2 matches at 7 bases. CDR1 is MNHEY and CDR2 is SVGEGT in the germline V gene. The CDR3 runs 14 residues. With V trimmed by 2 bases and J by 5 bases, 6 bases remained unmatched. The CDR3 bases are TGTGCCAGCAGTTACGGAGGGACTATCCACGAGCAGTACTTC. This translates into CASSYGGTIHEQYF.

The chain uses TRBV12-3 or TRBV12-4 and TRBJ2-6, with unresolved D. This CDR3 has 15 amino acids. V shed 5 bases and J shed 2 bases, with 10 bases lying between them. CDR3 bases: TGTGCCAGCAGTCCTCCGGGTCCTGGGGCCAACGTCCTGACTTTC. Protein sequence: CASSPPGPGANVLTF.

Only a few counts were recorded for this clonotype. Compared with germline, one end of the junction differs, possibly owing to a read error. The rearrangement uses TRBV10-3 and TRBJ2-3; D is possibly TRBD2 (6 bases). The CDR3 covers 15 residues. CDR1 is ENHRY and CDR2 is SYGVKD in the germline V gene. CDR3 amino acids: CAISESGGSGDTQYF. The CDR3 DNA is TGTGCCATCAGCGAGTCCGGGGGAAGTGGAGATACGCAGTATTTT.

This clonotype was counted ten times or more. The chain is built from TRBV5-1 and TRBJ2-1; D is ambiguous. Trimming pared 1 base from V and 5 bases from J, leaving 10 bases between. The V gene's germline CDR1 is SGHRS and CDR2 YFSETQ. This CDR3 has 14 amino acids. The CDR3 is CASSLSVENNEQFF. CDR3 DNA sequence: TGCGCCAGCAGCTTGAGTGTGGAAAACAATGAGCAGTTCTTC.

In regard to this clonotype: One end of the junction is discordant with germline, which a read error may explain. The J gene is TRBJ1-1, the V gene TRBV6-6; TRBD1 aligns across 10 bases. CDR1 MNHNY and CDR2 SVGAGI come from the germline V gene (reference sequence). The CDR3 sequence is 16 residues long. The CDR3 nucleotides are TGCGCCAGCAGTTCTCCGGGACAGGGGATCCCAACTGAAGCTTTCTTT. Protein product: CASSSPGQGIPTEAFF.

The chain employs TRBV5-1 and TRBJ2-3; TRBD2 aligns across 12 bases. With 4 bases clipped from V and 3 bases from J, the junction kept 3 bases outside the gene matches. CDR1 and CDR2 from the germline V gene are SGHRS and YFSETQ. CDR3 length equals 15 residues. As DNA, the CDR3 is TGCGCCAGCAGCAGGACTAGCGGGGAAACAGATACGCAGTATTTT. Translation: CASSRTSGETDTQYF.